This T cell receptor (beta chain) was identified during a study of blood T cell repertoires in COVID-19. V lost 4 bases, J lost 4 bases, and 14 bases lay in between. The germline CDR1 and CDR2 sequences are SGHRS and YFSETQ. The CDR3 is 14 residues long. Under the authors' procedure: Reference gene primer amplification gave estimated nucleated cell counts. Clones were sequenced by immunoSEQ multiplex PCR, and TCRdb holds only the in-frame ones, with some missing. The V and J calls and clone size come from that table; D and trimming were worked out from the DNA. The table includes about 290,000 clones, roughly 80% detected once.

The chain links TRBV5-1 to TRBJ2-5, with TRBD2 as a possible D gene (6 bases). The sequence came from a woman aged 50 to 60 with active or convalescent COVID-19. Sequencing input: peripheral blood. The CDR3: CASSEGPGGETQYF. DNA for the CDR3: TGCGCCAGCAGCGAGGGGCCCGGGGGAGAGACCCAGTACTTC.